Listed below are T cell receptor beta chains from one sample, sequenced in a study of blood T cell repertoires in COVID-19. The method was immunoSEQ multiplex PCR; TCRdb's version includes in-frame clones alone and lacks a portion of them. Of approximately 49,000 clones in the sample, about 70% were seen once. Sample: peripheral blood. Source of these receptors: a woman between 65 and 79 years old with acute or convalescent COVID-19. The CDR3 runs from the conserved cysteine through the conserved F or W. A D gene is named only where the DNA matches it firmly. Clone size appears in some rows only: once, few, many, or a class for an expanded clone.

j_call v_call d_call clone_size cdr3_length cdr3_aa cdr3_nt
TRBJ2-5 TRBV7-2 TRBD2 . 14 CASSSLGLAETQYF TGTGCCAGCAGCTCCTTGGGACTAGCGGAGACCCAGTACTTC
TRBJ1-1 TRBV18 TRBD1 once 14 CASSPGQLNTEAFF TGTGCCAGCTCACCGGGACAGCTGAACACTGAAGCTTTCTTT
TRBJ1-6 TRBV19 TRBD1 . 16 CASSKRTGGKYSPLHF TGTGCCAGTAGTAAACGGACAGGGGGCAAGTATTCACCCCTCCACTTT
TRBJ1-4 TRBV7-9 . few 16 CASSLVSIGVNEKLFF TGTGCCAGCAGCTTAGTTAGTATTGGAGTTAATGAAAAACTGTTTTTT
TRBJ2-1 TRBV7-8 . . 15 CASSSQGPSYNEQFF TGTGCCAGCAGCTCTCAGGGCCCCTCCTACAATGAGCAGTTCTTC
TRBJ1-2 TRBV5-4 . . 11 CASSGGHGYTF TGTGCCAGCAGCGGTGGGCATGGCTACACCTTC
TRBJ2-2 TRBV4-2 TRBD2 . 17 CASSQDSGGANTGELFF TGTGCCAGCAGCCAAGATAGCGGGGGGGCGAACACCGGGGAGCTGTTTTTT
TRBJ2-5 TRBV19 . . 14 CASSIVWGGETQYF TGTGCCAGTAGTATAGTGTGGGGAGGTGAGACCCAGTACTTC
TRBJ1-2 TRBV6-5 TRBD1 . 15 CAGRQGTVRAYGYTF TGTGCCGGTCGACAGGGGACGGTAAGAGCCTATGGCTACACCTTC
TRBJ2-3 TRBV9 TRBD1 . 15 CASSERTGRTDTQYF TGTGCCAGCAGCGAGCGGACAGGGAGGACAGATACGCAGTATTTT
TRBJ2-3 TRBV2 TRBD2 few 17 CASSEFFGSGGTDTQYF TGTGCCAGCAGTGAATTCTTCGGTAGCGGGGGCACAGATACGCAGTATTTT
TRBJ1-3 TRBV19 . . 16 CASSIGRGLSGNTIYF TGTGCCAGTAGTATTGGAAGGGGCCTCTCTGGAAACACCATATATTTT
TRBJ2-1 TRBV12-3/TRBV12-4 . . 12 CASSLQYNEQFF TGTGCCAGCAGTTTACAGTACAATGAGCAGTTCTTC
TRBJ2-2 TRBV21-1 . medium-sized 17 CASSQTPGQQNTGELFF TGTGCCAGCAGCCAAACGCCGGGACAGCAAAACACCGGGGAGCTGTTTTTT
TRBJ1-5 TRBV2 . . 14 CASRVGRAGQPQHF TGTGCCAGCAGGGTTGGACGGGCGGGCCAGCCCCAGCATTTT
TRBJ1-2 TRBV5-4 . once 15 CASSLNPRGDYGYTF TGTGCCAGCAGCTTGAATCCCCGGGGAGACTATGGCTACACCTTC
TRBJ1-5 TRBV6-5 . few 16 CASSYSFQNSNQPQHF TGTGCCAGCAGTTACTCATTCCAAAATAGCAATCAGCCCCAGCATTTT
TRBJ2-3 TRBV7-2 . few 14 CASNKPPSTDTQYF TGTGCCAGCAACAAACCCCCTAGCACAGATACGCAGTATTTT
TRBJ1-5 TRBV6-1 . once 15 CASSEWAGVNQPQHF TGTGCCAGCAGTGAATGGGCGGGAGTTAATCAGCCCCAGCATTTT
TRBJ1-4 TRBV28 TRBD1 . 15 CASSPPGGGGEKLFF TGTGCCAGCAGTCCGCCAGGGGGCGGTGGAGAAAAACTGTTTTTT
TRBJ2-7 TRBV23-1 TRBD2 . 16 CASSQPLAGGPHEQYF TGCGCCAGCAGTCAGCCGTTGGCGGGAGGGCCGCACGAGCAGTACTTC
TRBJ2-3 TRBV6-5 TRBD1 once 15 CASSYRQGGEDTQYF TGTGCCAGCAGTTACAGACAGGGGGGAGAGGATACGCAGTATTTT
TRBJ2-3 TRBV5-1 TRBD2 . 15 CASSSGLAYTDTQYF TGCGCCAGCAGCTCGGGACTAGCGTATACAGATACGCAGTATTTT
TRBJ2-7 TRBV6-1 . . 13 CASSEARGLGQYF TGTGCCAGCAGTGAAGCGCGGGGACTCGGGCAGTACTTC
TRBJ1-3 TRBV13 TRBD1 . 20 CASSSRRTGAGQSSGNTIYF TGTGCCAGCAGCTCGCGCCGAACTGGGGCGGGACAGAGCTCTGGAAACACCATATATTTT
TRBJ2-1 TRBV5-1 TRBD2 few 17 CASSGGGLSSGSNEQFF TGCGCCAGCAGCGGAGGGGGGCTGTCTAGCGGGAGCAATGAGCAGTTCTTC
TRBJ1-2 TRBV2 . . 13 CASQKSGDYGYTF TGTGCCAGCCAGAAGTCAGGGGACTATGGCTACACCTTC
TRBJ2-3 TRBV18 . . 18 CASSTTLFSALETDTQYF TGTGCCAGCTCAACTACTTTATTCAGCGCCCTCGAAACAGATACGCAGTATTTT
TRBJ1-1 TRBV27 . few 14 CASSLQGLNTEAFF TGTGCCAGCAGTTTACAGGGTCTTAACACTGAAGCTTTCTTT
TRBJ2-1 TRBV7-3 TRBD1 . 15 CASSFGQGVGNEQFF TGTGCCAGCAGCTTTGGACAGGGTGTCGGGAATGAGCAGTTCTTC
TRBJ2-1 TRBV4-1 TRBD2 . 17 CASSQLPLAGSFSEQFF TGCGCCAGCAGCCAACTCCCCCTAGCGGGGAGTTTTAGTGAGCAGTTCTTC
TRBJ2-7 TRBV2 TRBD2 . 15 CASSPGLAGVVEQYF TGTGCCAGCAGTCCTGGACTAGCGGGAGTTGTCGAGCAGTACTTC
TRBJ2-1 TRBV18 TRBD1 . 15 CASSPLRDSYNEQFF TGTGCCAGCTCACCACTCCGGGACAGCTACAATGAGCAGTTCTTC
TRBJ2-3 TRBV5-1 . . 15 CASSFDRGATDTQYF TGCGCCAGCAGCTTCGACCGGGGGGCCACAGATACGCAGTATTTT
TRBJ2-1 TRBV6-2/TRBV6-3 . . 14 CASSYQVTSDEQFF TGTGCCAGCAGTTACCAGGTTACCTCAGATGAGCAGTTCTTC
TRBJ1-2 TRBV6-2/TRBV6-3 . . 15 CASSYPGLTNYGYTF TGTGCCAGCAGTTATCCAGGGCTTACTAACTATGGCTACACCTTC
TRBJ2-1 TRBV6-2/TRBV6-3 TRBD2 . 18 CASSSPSGAGGPPDEQFF TGTGCCAGCAGTTCCCCCTCGGGGGCGGGGGGGCCTCCCGATGAGCAGTTCTTC
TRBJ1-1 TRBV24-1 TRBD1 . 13 CATKTGVNTEAFF TGTGCCACCAAGACAGGGGTGAACACTGAAGCTTTCTTT
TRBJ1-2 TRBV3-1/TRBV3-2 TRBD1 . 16 CASSQRVGQGLGGYTF TGTGCCAGCAGCCAGAGGGTGGGACAGGGGCTAGGTGGCTACACCTTC
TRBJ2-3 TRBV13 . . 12 CASSLLTDTQYF TGTGCCAGCAGCTTACTCACAGATACGCAGTATTTT
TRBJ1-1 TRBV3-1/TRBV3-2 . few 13 CASSQDLEDEAFF TGTGCCAGCAGCCAAGATCTGGAGGACGAAGCTTTCTTT
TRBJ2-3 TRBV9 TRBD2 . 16 CASSVGGGGGTDTQYF TGTGCCAGCAGCGTAGGCGGCGGGGGGGGCACAGATACGCAGTATTTT
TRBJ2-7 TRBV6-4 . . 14 CASSDSGGNHEQYF TGTGCCAGCAGTGACTCCGGGGGAAACCACGAGCAGTACTTC
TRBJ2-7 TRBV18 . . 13 CASSASRGDEQYF TGTGCCAGCTCAGCAAGCAGGGGTGACGAGCAGTACTTC
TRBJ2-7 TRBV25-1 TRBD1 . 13 CASSEAGGYEQYF TGTGCCAGCAGTGAGGCAGGGGGCTACGAGCAGTACTTC
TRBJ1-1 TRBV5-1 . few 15 CASSHGDTAYGEAFF TGCGCCAGCAGCCACGGGGACACGGCTTACGGTGAAGCTTTCTTT
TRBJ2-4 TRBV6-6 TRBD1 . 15 CASRDGTGVLNIQYF TGTGCCAGCAGAGACGGGACAGGGGTTTTAAACATTCAGTACTTC
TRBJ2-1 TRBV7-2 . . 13 CASTLGAYNEQFF TGTGCCAGCACCCTAGGGGCCTACAATGAGCAGTTCTTC